This is a list of T cell receptor beta chains from one sample in a study of blood T cell repertoires in COVID-19. Produced via immunoSEQ multiplex PCR; TCRdb's table is partial and in-frame only. The table lists hundreds of thousands of clones, 80% to 90% of them singletons, with about 4.2% in the top ten. The material sequenced was peripheral blood. The receptors originated from a man in his forties with acute or convalescent COVID-19. The CDR3 runs from the conserved cysteine through the conserved F or W. D genes are given only for firm matches. The size of a clone is reported for some rows only, either as once, few or many, or as a class for expanded clones.

abundance: NA
d_gene: TRBD1
v_gene: TRBV6-5
j_gene: TRBJ2-2
CDR3aa: CASREVRGQTGELFF
CDR3nt: TGTGCCAGCAGAGAGGTCAGGGGGCAGACCGGGGAGCTGTTTTTT

abundance: NA
d_gene: NA
v_gene: TRBV12-3/TRBV12-4
j_gene: TRBJ1-1
CDR3aa: CASRANRGTEAFF
CDR3nt: TGTGCCAGCAGGGCCAATCGAGGCACTGAAGCTTTCTTT

abundance: NA
d_gene: TRBD1
v_gene: TRBV2
j_gene: TRBJ1-5
CDR3aa: CASRPRGSNQPQHF
CDR3nt: TGTGCCAGCAGGCCCAGGGGGAGCAATCAGCCCCAGCATTTT

abundance: NA
d_gene: TRBD1
v_gene: TRBV7-2
j_gene: TRBJ1-2
CDR3aa: CASSFGQGHGYTF
CDR3nt: TGTGCCAGCAGCTTTGGACAGGGGCATGGCTACACCTTC

abundance: NA
d_gene: NA
v_gene: TRBV7-3
j_gene: TRBJ1-1
CDR3aa: CASSLYAGHNTEAFF
CDR3nt: TGTGCCAGCAGCTTATATGCTGGGCATAACACTGAAGCTTTCTTT

abundance: NA
d_gene: NA
v_gene: TRBV19
j_gene: TRBJ1-2
CDR3aa: CASSLYRDGYTF
CDR3nt: TGTGCCAGTAGTTTATACAGGGATGGCTACACCTTC

abundance: NA
d_gene: TRBD1
v_gene: TRBV19
j_gene: TRBJ1-5
CDR3aa: CASSIDRDRSNQPQHF
CDR3nt: TGTGCCAGTAGTATAGATAGGGACAGGAGCAATCAGCCCCAGCATTTT

abundance: NA
d_gene: NA
v_gene: TRBV19
j_gene: TRBJ1-1
CDR3aa: CASSITGQMNTEAFF
CDR3nt: TGTGCCAGTAGTATAACAGGACAGATGAACACTGAAGCTTTCTTT

abundance: NA
d_gene: NA
v_gene: TRBV7-2
j_gene: TRBJ2-7
CDR3aa: CASSYSHRTAGEQYF
CDR3nt: TGTGCCAGCAGCTACTCCCACCGGACAGCAGGCGAGCAGTACTTC

abundance: NA
d_gene: NA
v_gene: TRBV7-2
j_gene: TRBJ2-3
CDR3aa: CASSLVRGVSTDTQYF
CDR3nt: TGTGCCAGCAGCTTAGTGCGCGGGGTTAGCACAGATACGCAGTATTTT

abundance: NA
d_gene: TRBD1
v_gene: TRBV4-1
j_gene: TRBJ2-1
CDR3aa: CASSQDWGQGYNEQFF
CDR3nt: TGCGCCAGCAGCCAAGATTGGGGACAGGGGTACAATGAGCAGTTCTTC

abundance: once
d_gene: NA
v_gene: TRBV20-1
j_gene: TRBJ2-3
CDR3aa: CSAVSVGTQYF
CDR3nt: TGCAGTGCGGTTAGTGTCGGTACGCAGTATTTT

abundance: NA
d_gene: NA
v_gene: TRBV2
j_gene: TRBJ1-4
CDR3aa: CASSGSKHNDNEKLFF
CDR3nt: TGTGCCAGCAGTGGGTCAAAGCATAACGATAATGAAAAACTGTTTTTT

abundance: NA
d_gene: TRBD2
v_gene: TRBV4-2
j_gene: TRBJ2-3
CDR3aa: CASGTLGRGSTDTQYF
CDR3nt: TGTGCCAGCGGTACCTTAGGGCGGGGGAGCACAGATACGCAGTATTTT

abundance: NA
d_gene: TRBD2
v_gene: TRBV9
j_gene: TRBJ2-3
CDR3aa: CASSVGDAERGVTDTQYF
CDR3nt: TGTGCCAGCAGCGTAGGAGACGCGGAGCGGGGGGTCACAGATACGCAGTATTTT

abundance: once
d_gene: TRBD1
v_gene: TRBV28
j_gene: TRBJ2-2
CDR3aa: CASSKGQGAGELFF
CDR3nt: TGTGCCAGCAGCAAAGGACAGGGGGCGGGGGAGCTGTTTTTT

abundance: NA
d_gene: NA
v_gene: TRBV4-1
j_gene: TRBJ1-2
CDR3aa: CASSQPGLWRGYTF
CDR3nt: TGCGCCAGCAGCCAACCGGGTCTCTGGCGGGGCTACACCTTC

abundance: NA
d_gene: NA
v_gene: TRBV21-1
j_gene: TRBJ1-2
CDR3aa: CASIRDRANYGYTF
CDR3nt: TGTGCCAGCATCCGGGACAGGGCAAACTATGGCTACACCTTC

abundance: NA
d_gene: NA
v_gene: TRBV5-5
j_gene: TRBJ2-2
CDR3aa: CASSLDPSGELFF
CDR3nt: TGTGCCAGCAGCTTGGATCCCTCCGGGGAGCTGTTTTTT

abundance: NA
d_gene: TRBD1
v_gene: TRBV6-5
j_gene: TRBJ1-1
CDR3aa: CASSPTGEVKAFF
CDR3nt: TGTGCCAGCAGTCCCACAGGGGAGGTTAAAGCTTTCTTT

abundance: NA
d_gene: NA
v_gene: TRBV2
j_gene: TRBJ1-1
CDR3aa: CASSEARGLYTEAFF
CDR3nt: TGTGCCAGCAGTGAAGCGCGGGGGCTGTACACTGAAGCTTTCTTT

abundance: NA
d_gene: NA
v_gene: TRBV4-1
j_gene: TRBJ1-2
CDR3aa: CASSQDRNRVDGYTF
CDR3nt: TGCGCCAGCAGCCAAGATAGAAACAGGGTCGACGGCTACACCTTC